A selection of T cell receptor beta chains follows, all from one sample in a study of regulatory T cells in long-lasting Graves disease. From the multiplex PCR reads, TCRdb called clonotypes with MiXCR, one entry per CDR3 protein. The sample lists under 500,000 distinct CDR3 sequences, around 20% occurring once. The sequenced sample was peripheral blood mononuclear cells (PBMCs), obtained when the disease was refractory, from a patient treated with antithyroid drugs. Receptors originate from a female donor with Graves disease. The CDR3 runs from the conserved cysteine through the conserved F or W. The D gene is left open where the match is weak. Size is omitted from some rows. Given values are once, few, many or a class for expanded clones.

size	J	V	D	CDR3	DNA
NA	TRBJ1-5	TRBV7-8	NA	CASSPLRDYDQPQHF	TGTGCCAGCAGCCCACTCCGGGACTACGATCAGCCCCAGCATTTT
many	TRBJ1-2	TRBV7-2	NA	CASSRSLGNYGYTF	TGTGCCAGCAGCCGCAGTTTGGGGAACTATGGCTACACCTTC
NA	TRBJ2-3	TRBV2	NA	CASNRPTGLSSDTQYF	TGTGCCAGCAACAGACCGACAGGACTTAGCTCAGATACGCAGTATTTT
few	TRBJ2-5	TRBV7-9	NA	CASSLAQDIYETQYF	TGTGCCAGCAGCTTAGCTCAGGACATTTACGAGACCCAGTACTTC
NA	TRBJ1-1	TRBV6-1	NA	CASTISAAPNTEAFF	TGTGCCAGCACTATATCAGCAGCCCCGAACACTGAAGCTTTCTTT
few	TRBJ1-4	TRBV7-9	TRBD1	CASSLAGDRESEKLFF	TGTGCCAGCAGCTTAGCGGGCGACAGGGAAAGTGAAAAACTGTTTTTT
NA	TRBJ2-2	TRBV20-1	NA	CSARETITGELFF	TGCAGTGCTAGAGAGACCATCACCGGGGAGCTGTTTTTT
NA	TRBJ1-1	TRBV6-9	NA	CASSYDRTTNTEAFF	TGTGCCAGCAGTTACGACCGGACGACGAACACTGAAGCTTTCTTT
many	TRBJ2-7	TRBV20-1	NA	CSAMGRRTGTGNYEQYF	TGCAGTGCTATGGGCCGACGTACAGGGACGGGTAACTACGAGCAGTACTTC
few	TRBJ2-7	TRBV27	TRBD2	CASSTSSGSYEQYF	TGTGCCAGCAGTACCTCTAGCGGGTCCTACGAGCAGTACTTC
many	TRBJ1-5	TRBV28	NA	CASTSGPSNQPQHF	TGTGCCAGCACCTCCGGGCCTAGCAATCAGCCCCAGCATTTT
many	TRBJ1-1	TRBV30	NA	CAWSAGPITGTEAFF	TGTGCCTGGAGCGCCGGACCGATCACCGGCACTGAAGCTTTCTTT
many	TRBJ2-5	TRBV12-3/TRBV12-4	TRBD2	CASSLAGGPLETQYF	TGTGCCAGCAGTTTAGCGGGAGGGCCTTTGGAGACCCAGTACTTC
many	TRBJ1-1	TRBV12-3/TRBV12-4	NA	CASSLTGSSTEAFF	TGTGCCAGCAGTTTAACAGGGAGTAGTACTGAAGCTTTCTTT
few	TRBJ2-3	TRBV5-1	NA	CASSLEGDGSTDTQYF	TGCGCCAGCAGCTTGGAGGGGGATGGAAGCACAGATACGCAGTATTTT
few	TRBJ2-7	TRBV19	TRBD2	CASSIASLSGSNTYEQYF	TGTGCCAGTAGTATCGCCTCCCTAAGCGGGAGCAACACCTACGAGCAGTACTTC
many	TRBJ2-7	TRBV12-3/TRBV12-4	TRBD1	CASTGQGNLYEQYF	TGTGCCAGCACCGGACAGGGGAACCTTTACGAGCAGTACTTC
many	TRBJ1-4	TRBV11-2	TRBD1	CASSLGRTGGEKLFF	TGTGCCAGCAGCTTAGGGCGGACAGGCGGAGAAAAACTGTTTTTT
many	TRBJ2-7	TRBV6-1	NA	CASRRQDEQYF	TGTGCCAGCAGGAGGCAGGACGAGCAGTACTTC
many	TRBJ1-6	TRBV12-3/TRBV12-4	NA	CASSLMGNSPLHF	TGTGCCAGCAGTTTAATGGGCAATTCACCCCTCCACTTT
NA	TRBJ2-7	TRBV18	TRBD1	CASSPGQGYEQCF	TGTGCCAGCTCACCGGGACAGGGATACGAGCAGTGCTTC
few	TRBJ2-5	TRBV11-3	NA	CASSRGNSGQETQYF	TGTGCCAGCAGCCGGGGTAACAGCGGACAAGAGACCCAGTACTTC
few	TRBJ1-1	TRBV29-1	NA	CSVGREGPNTEAFF	TGCAGCGTTGGCAGGGAAGGCCCGAACACTGAAGCTTTCTTT
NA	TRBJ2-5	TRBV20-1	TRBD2	CSALHQWASGRAEAETQYF	TGCAGTGCTCTACATCAATGGGCTAGCGGGAGGGCCGAAGCAGAGACCCAGTACTTC
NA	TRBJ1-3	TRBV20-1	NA	CSATHPRISGNTIYF	TGCAGTGCGACTCACCCCAGAATCTCTGGAAACACCATATATTTT